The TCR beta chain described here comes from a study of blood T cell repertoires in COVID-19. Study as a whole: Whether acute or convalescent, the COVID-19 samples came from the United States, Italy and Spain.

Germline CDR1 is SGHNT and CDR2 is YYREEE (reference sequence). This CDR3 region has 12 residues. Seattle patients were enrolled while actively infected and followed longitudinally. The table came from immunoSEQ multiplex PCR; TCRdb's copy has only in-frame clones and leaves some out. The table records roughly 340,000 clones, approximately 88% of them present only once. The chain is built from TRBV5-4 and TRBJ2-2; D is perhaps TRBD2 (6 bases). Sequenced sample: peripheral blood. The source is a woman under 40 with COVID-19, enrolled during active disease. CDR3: CAVARGSGELFF. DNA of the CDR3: TGTGCAGTGGCTCGGGGGTCCGGGGAGCTGTTTTTT.